This entry describes one TCR beta chain. Its specificity is unknown. The sample comes from a study of shared clonotypes between healthy human individuals. The overall study: CD4 naive cells filled three plates per donor, CD4 memory three, CD8 naive two and CD8 memory one. Study-level results: It was expected that sequencing depth would affect clonotype sharing among donors.

This table comes from immunoSEQ multiplex PCR, and its TCRdb copy is limited to in-frame clones, with some not included. The repertoire has 730,000 or so clones, 72% of them found once; the top ten carry around 1.8%. This sequence originates from a woman aged 25 to 45 in good health. Sequencing input: memory CD4+ T cells sorted from blood. Subset of the sample: CD45RA-negative fraction.

DNA for the CDR3: TGTGCCAGCAGCCCCTCGACGGACCACTATGGCTACACCTTC. Protein sequence: CASSPSTDHYGYTF. J is TRBJ1-2 and V is TRBV11-2; D not resolved. Germline CDR1 reads SGHAT; CDR2 reads FQNNGV. The CDR3 runs to 14 residues. V was clipped by 5 bases and J by 3 bases, with 13 bases between them.